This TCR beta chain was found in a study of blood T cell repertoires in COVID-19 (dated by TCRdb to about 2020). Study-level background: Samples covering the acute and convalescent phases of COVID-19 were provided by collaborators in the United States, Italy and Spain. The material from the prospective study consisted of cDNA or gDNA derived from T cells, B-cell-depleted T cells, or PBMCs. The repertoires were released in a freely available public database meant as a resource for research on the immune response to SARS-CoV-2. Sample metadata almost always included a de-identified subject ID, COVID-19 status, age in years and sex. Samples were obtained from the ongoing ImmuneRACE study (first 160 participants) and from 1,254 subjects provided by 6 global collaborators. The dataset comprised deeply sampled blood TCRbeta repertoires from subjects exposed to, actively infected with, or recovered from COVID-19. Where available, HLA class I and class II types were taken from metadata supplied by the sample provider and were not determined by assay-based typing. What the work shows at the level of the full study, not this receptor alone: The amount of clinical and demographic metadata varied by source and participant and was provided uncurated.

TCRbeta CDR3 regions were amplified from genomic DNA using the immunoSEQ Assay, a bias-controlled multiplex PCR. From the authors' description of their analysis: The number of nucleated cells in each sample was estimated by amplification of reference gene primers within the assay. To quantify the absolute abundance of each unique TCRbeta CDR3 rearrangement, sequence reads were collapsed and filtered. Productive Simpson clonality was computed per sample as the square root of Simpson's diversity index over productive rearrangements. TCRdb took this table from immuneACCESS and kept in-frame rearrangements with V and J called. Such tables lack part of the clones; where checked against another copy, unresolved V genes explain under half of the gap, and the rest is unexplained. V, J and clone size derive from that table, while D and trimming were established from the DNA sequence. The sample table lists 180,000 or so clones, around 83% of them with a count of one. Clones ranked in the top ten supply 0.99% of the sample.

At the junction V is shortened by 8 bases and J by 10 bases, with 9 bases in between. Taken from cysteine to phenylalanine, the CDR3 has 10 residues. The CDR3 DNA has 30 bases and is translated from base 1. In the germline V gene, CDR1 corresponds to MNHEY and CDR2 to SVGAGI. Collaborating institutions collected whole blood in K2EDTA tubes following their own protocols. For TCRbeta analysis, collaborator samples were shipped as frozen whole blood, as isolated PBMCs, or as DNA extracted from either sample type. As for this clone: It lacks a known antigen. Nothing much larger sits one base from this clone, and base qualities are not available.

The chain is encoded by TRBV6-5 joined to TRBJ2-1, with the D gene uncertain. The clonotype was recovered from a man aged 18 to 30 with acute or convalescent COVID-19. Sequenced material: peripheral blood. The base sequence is TGTGCCAGCGGGCTGGAAGAGCAGTTCTTC. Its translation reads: CASGLEEQFF.